These T cell receptor beta chains were read from a single sample in a study of T cell clones after liver transplantation. The data were produced by immunoSEQ multiplex PCR, yet TCRdb's version contains in-frame clones alone and is incomplete. The sample includes about 6,100 clones, about 80% of them seen just once. This specimen was CD8+ T cells from blood, taken 24 months after liver transplant. The receptors originated from a human patient who received a liver transplant. The graft donor may have given rise to some T cells. CDR3s include the opening cysteine and the closing phenylalanine or tryptophan. Each record gives: clone size, D gene, J gene, V gene, CDR3 DNA, CDR3 protein. A D gene is named only where the DNA matches it firmly. Where a row states a size, it is once, few, many or the class of an expanded clone; other rows omit it.

>-|TRBD1|TRBJ2-7|TRBV4-2
TGTGCCAGCAGCCAAGATCCAGGGACAGCCTCCTACGAGCAGTACTTC
CASSQDPGTASYEQYF
>-|-|TRBJ2-7|TRBV14
TGTGCCAGCAGCCCTCGGGCAGGCACCCACTACGAGCAGTACTTC
CASSPRAGTHYEQYF
>-|-|TRBJ2-7|TRBV19
TGTGCCAGTAGTATAGGCTCATCCTACGAGCAGTACTTC
CASSIGSSYEQYF
>-|-|TRBJ2-1|TRBV7-9
TGTGCCAGCAGCTTATGGCCCACTTTTGGGTTCTTC
CASSLWPTFGFF
>-|-|TRBJ2-7|TRBV19
TGTGCCAGTAGTATCGTACTGAATTGGGGGCAGTACTTC
CASSIVLNWGQYF
>few|-|TRBJ1-5|TRBV2
TGTGCCAGCAGCACCAGACCCTCCACCTCATATAGCAATCAGCCCCAGCATTTT
CASSTRPSTSYSNQPQHF
>-|TRBD2|TRBJ2-3|TRBV4-1
TGCGCCAGCAGCCCCGCGGGGGGGGTGGGCACAGATACGCAGTATTTT
CASSPAGGVGTDTQYF
>-|-|TRBJ1-1|TRBV11-3
TGTGCCAGCAGCATAGGGAGTAAGGCTGAAGCTTTCTTT
CASSIGSKAEAFF
>few|TRBD1|TRBJ2-7|TRBV7-3
TGTGCCAGCAGCTTCCAGACAGGGAACGAGCAGTACTTC
CASSFQTGNEQYF
>once|TRBD1|TRBJ2-4|TRBV6-1
TGTGCCAGCAGTGACACGGGGGTACTGACAGGGGAGAACATTCAGTACTTC
CASSDTGVLTGENIQYF
>-|-|TRBJ2-1|TRBV25-1
TGTGCCAGCAGTGAAATACTTCTAGGGGGAGGTGAGCAGTTCTTC
CASSEILLGGGEQFF
>-|TRBD2|TRBJ2-4|TRBV7-9
TGTGCCAGCAGCTTAGAGACTAGCGTCTACATTCAGTACTTC
CASSLETSVYIQYF
>-|TRBD2|TRBJ2-3|TRBV30
TGTGCCTGGAGTGCGGGACTACCAAAAAGTGTAATTCGCACAGATACGCAGTATTTT
CAWSAGLPKSVIRTDTQYF
>-|TRBD2|TRBJ2-2|TRBV27
TGTGCCAGCAGTTTATCCTGGACTAGCGTAGGCACCGGGGAGCTGTTTTTT
CASSLSWTSVGTGELFF
>-|-|TRBJ1-1|TRBV7-3
TGTGCCAGCAGCCCAAACACGGGGAACACTGAAGCTTTCTTT
CASSPNTGNTEAFF
>few|-|TRBJ1-3|TRBV7-9
TGTGCCAGCAGCATATCACGGGGTGCAAACACCATATATTTT
CASSISRGANTIYF
>-|-|TRBJ2-1|TRBV11-2
TGTGCCACCTTGACCCAATACAATGAGCAGTTCTTC
CATLTQYNEQFF
>-|TRBD2|TRBJ2-7|TRBV14
TGTGCCAGCAGCCCACTAGCGGGAGGACGTGACGAGCAGTACTTC
CASSPLAGGRDEQYF
>-|TRBD2|TRBJ2-1|TRBV6-4
TGTGCCAGCAGTGACGGCGGGGGATCCTACAATGAGCAGTTCTTC
CASSDGGGSYNEQFF
>-|-|TRBJ1-2|TRBV5-8
TGTGCCAGCAGGCATATATACAGGGCCTATGGCTACACCTTC
CASRHIYRAYGYTF
>-|-|TRBJ1-5|TRBV4-1
TGCGCCAGCAGCCGCGGGGGTAACCTAGGGGGCAATCAGCCCCAGCATTTT
CASSRGGNLGGNQPQHF
>-|-|TRBJ2-7|TRBV5-6
TGTGCCAGCAGCTTGGAGGGAACTAAGAACTACGAGCAGTACTTC
CASSLEGTKNYEQYF
>-|TRBD1|TRBJ2-7|TRBV5-6
TGTGCCAGCAGCTTAACAGGGGTTTCCTACGAGCAGTACTTC
CASSLTGVSYEQYF
>-|TRBD2|TRBJ2-3|TRBV7-2
TGTGCCAGCAGCCCCTCCTCAGCGGGGTACGATACGCAGTATTTT
CASSPSSAGYDTQYF
>-|-|TRBJ2-6|TRBV19
TGTGCCAGTAGTCAAGCGACGACATCACAAAGTCGGGCCAACGTCCTGACTTTC
CASSQATTSQSRANVLTF
>-|-|TRBJ2-1|TRBV7-6
TGTGCCAGCAGCTTAGGATGGGGGCGGGACAATGAGCAGTTCTTC
CASSLGWGRDNEQFF
>-|-|TRBJ1-2|TRBV5-1
TGCGCCAGCAGCCCCCTGCGAAGGGAGAATCGCAATGGCTACACCTTC
CASSPLRRENRNGYTF
>once|-|TRBJ2-7|TRBV10-3
TGTGCCATCAGTGAGTCGGTCGGCTACGAGCAGTACTTC
CAISESVGYEQYF
>-|-|TRBJ2-7|TRBV7-9
TGTGCCAGCAGCCCCTTGGGGGGAAACCCCGAGCAGTACTTC
CASSPLGGNPEQYF
>-|-|TRBJ1-1|TRBV19
TGTGCCAGTAAAACAGGGAACACTGAAGCTTTCTTT
CASKTGNTEAFF
>-|-|TRBJ2-7|TRBV27
TGTGCCAGCAGTTTCTCAGGCGGCACCTACGAGCAGTACTTC
CASSFSGGTYEQYF
>-|TRBD2|TRBJ2-2|TRBV28
TGTGCCAGCAGCTCACCCGGGGGGGAGAAGACCGGGGAGCTGTTTTTT
CASSSPGGEKTGELFF
>-|-|TRBJ2-7|TRBV7-9
TGTGCCACCAGGGGAGGGGATATCTACGAGCAGTACTTC
CATRGGDIYEQYF
>-|TRBD1|TRBJ1-4|TRBV4-1
TGCGCCAGCAGCCTGGGACAGTCAACTAATGAAAAACTGTTTTTT
CASSLGQSTNEKLFF
>-|-|TRBJ2-7|TRBV6-5
TGTGCCAGCAGCCCGGGACTTTCCTACGAGCAGTACTTC
CASSPGLSYEQYF
>few|TRBD2|TRBJ2-1|TRBV6-4
TGTGCCAGCACTTCTGTAGCGGGAGAGGGCAATGAGCAGTTCTTC
CASTSVAGEGNEQFF
>-|-|TRBJ2-7|TRBV6-5
TGTGCCAGCAGTTACGCAGGGATCGACGAGCAGTACTTC
CASSYAGIDEQYF
>-|-|TRBJ2-7|TRBV29-1
TGCAGCGTTGAAAAGGATGGGGACCCCCATGACGAGCAGTACTTC
CSVEKDGDPHDEQYF
>-|TRBD2|TRBJ2-1|TRBV27
TGTGCCAGCAGTTTATGGTCGCTAGCGGGAGGTATCTACAATGAGCAGTTCTTC
CASSLWSLAGGIYNEQFF
>-|-|TRBJ2-1|TRBV19
TGTGCCAGTACCCAGGGGGGGTACAATGAGCAGTTCTTC
CASTQGGYNEQFF
>-|-|TRBJ1-2|TRBV5-6
TGTGCCAGCAGACCTCTGACAGGCTATGGCTACACCTTC
CASRPLTGYGYTF
>few|TRBD1|TRBJ1-5|TRBV7-9
TGTGCCAGCACCCAGGGGGGGTTTAATCAGCCCCAGCATTTT
CASTQGGFNQPQHF
>-|-|TRBJ2-7|TRBV5-1
TGCGCCAGCAGCGGGGCCTCCTACGAGCAGTACTTC
CASSGASYEQYF